The 10 T cell receptor beta chains reported below all come from one sample, sequenced in a study of response to subunit inactivated influenza vaccine listed by TCRdb under 2018. The library was prepared using RT-PCR. TCRdb lists the instrument as Illumina HiSeq 2500. TCRdb trimmed public reads at Q25 via fastp, called clones via MiXCR and kept in-frame beta chains. CDR3 protein duplicates are merged, each entry listing the most common genes and DNA. The sample contains around 190,000 distinct CDR3 sequences, 13% to 15% of them found a single time. Together, the top ten hold approximately 30% of the sample. The sequenced sample was CD8+ T cells sorted from PBMCs, obtained 5 to 6 days after vaccination. Receptors were obtained from a man aged 45-60 years who received an inactivated influenza vaccine. Donor details come from another sample of the same person, matched by shared clones.

This clonotype appeared many times. V is TRBV7-2 and J is TRBJ2-3; D is ambiguous. The length of the CDR3 is 15 residues. Germline V gene sequence: CDR1 SGHTA, CDR2 FQGNSA. The ends were cut back, 0 bases at V and 6 bases at J, with 13 bases in the middle. The CDR3 DNA reads TGTGCCAGCAGCTTAGCCAAAGGGTATGGCGATACGCAGTATTTT. Its protein product is CASSLAKGYGDTQYF.

The chain links TRBV10-3 to TRBJ2-3; possibly TRBD2 for D (6 bases). This CDR3 has 11 residues. Germline CDR1 ENHRY, CDR2 SYGVKD. V lost 11 bases and J 4 bases, leaving 10 bases between the germline ends. The CDR3 region is CAAAGSDTQYF. In DNA form, the CDR3 reads TGTGCCGCAGCGGGCTCAGATACGCAGTATTTT.

The V call is TRBV4-1, the J call TRBJ2-1, with D perhaps TRBD2 (6 bases). CDR3 length equals 16 residues. In germline, CDR1 is MGHRA, CDR2 YSYEKL. The V end was cut by 4 bases, the J end by 0 bases, with 13 bases between. Here the CDR3 reads CASSPKAGSSYNEQFF. Written as DNA, the CDR3 is TGCGCCAGCAGCCCAAAGGCCGGGAGCTCCTACAATGAGCAGTTCTTC.

Points on this clonotype: A read error may account for a junction end that differs from germline. The gene calls are TRBV28 and TRBJ2-1; the D gene is possibly TRBD1 (6 bases). The CDR3 consists of 13 residues. Germline loops: CDR1 MDHEN, CDR2 SYDVKM. CDR3 loop: CTSSWDTDNEQFF. The CDR3 DNA is TGTACCAGCAGTTGGGACACTGACAATGAGCAGTTCTTC.

Only a few counts were recorded for this clonotype. The CDR3 coding sequence is TGCGCCAGCAGCCAAATCTTAGGGAACACTGAAGCTTTCTTT. Protein product: CASSQILGNTEAFF. The rearrangement joins TRBV4-3 to TRBJ1-1; D unclear. V was clipped by 2 bases and J by 1 base, with 8 bases between them. Germline CDR1 reads LGHNA; CDR2 reads YSLEER. CDR3 length: 14 residues.

This clonotype was detected a few times. The chain links TRBV29-1 to TRBJ2-3, with D perhaps TRBD2 (6 bases). The V end lost 2 bases, the J end lost 2 bases, and 11 bases lay between the germline ends. The CDR3 is 14 residues long. The V gene's germline CDR1 is SQVTM and CDR2 ANQGSEA. CDR3 region: CSVELRGYTDTQYF. Here the CDR3 DNA reads TGCAGCGTTGAATTGCGGGGATACACAGATACGCAGTATTTT.

This clonotype was counted many times. The gene calls are TRBV7-9 and TRBJ2-3; no firm D call. V lost 5 bases and J lost 3, with 18 bases in between. There are 16 residues in the CDR3. Germline CDR1 reads SEHNR; CDR2 reads FQNEAQ (reference sequence). CDR3: CASSPPLPGSTDTQYF. DNA for the CDR3: TGTGCCAGCAGCCCCCCCCTGCCGGGCTCGACAGATACGCAGTATTTT. Full variable domain (outside the CDR3, taken from reference TRBV7-9 and TRBJ2-3): DTGVSQNPRHKITKRGQNVTFRCDPISEHNRLYWYRQTLGQGPEFLTYFQNEAQLEKSRLLSDRFSAERPKGSFSTLEIQRTEQGDSAMYLCASSPPLPGSTDTQYFGPGTRLTVL.

This clonotype has just a few counts. CDR3 bases: TGTGCCAGCAGTAACGGGGGTGGGTCTGGGGCCAACGTCCTGACTTTC. Translated: CASSNGGGSGANVLTF. This chain joins TRBV27 and TRBJ2-6; TRBD2 might be the D (6 bases). Germline CDR1 reads MNHEY; CDR2 reads SMNVEV (reference sequence). V was shortened by 5 bases and J by 1 base, with 12 bases between the two germline ends. The CDR3 extends over 16 amino acids.

The rearrangement joins TRBV4-3 to TRBJ2-6; 7 positions agree with TRBD2. The V segment lost 3 bases and the J segment 2 bases; nucleotides outside the gene matches: 4. Per germline, CDR1 LGHNA and CDR2 YSLEER. The CDR3 has 16 residues. Here the CDR3 DNA reads TGCGCCAGCAGCCATGGGGAGGGACCTGGGGCCAACGTCCTGACTTTC. Amino acid sequence: CASSHGEGPGANVLTF.

This clonotype has only a few counts. The CDR3 loop reads CASRSRSGSADTQYF. The CDR3 coding sequence is TGTGCCAGCAGGTCGCGTAGCGGGAGTGCAGATACGCAGTATTTT. This chain joins TRBV9 and TRBJ2-3; TRBD2 matches 9 bases. V lost 5 bases to trimming and J lost 4 bases; unmatched junction nucleotides: 8. This CDR3 is built from 15 residues. Germline lookup yields CDR1 SGDLS and CDR2 YYNGEE.